The next 17 T cell receptor beta chains were all read from a single sample in a study of T cells in Graves' hyperthyroidism and ophthalmopathy. From RNA transcripts, TCR beta CDR3 regions were amplified. Researchers ran a first-round RT-PCR on the TCR CDR3 using the HTBI primer set. TCRdb fed the multiplex PCR reads into MiXCR, producing one record per CDR3 protein. This sample has roughly 240,000 distinct CDR3 sequences; around 25% occur once, and the top ten carry under 40%. Sequenced input: blood. Receptor source: a middle-aged woman with Graves' ophthalmopathy.

The V gene is TRBV6-1, the J gene TRBJ2-2; TRBD1 matches 9 bases. The germline V gene encodes CDR1 MNHNS and CDR2 SASEGT. V lost 6 bases, J lost 1 base, and 6 bases stayed unmatched. This CDR3 is built from 16 residues. The CDR3 nucleotides read TGTGCCAGCAGACTACAGGGGGCCCAGAACACCGGGGAGCTGTTTTTT. It codes for CASRLQGAQNTGELFF.

This clonotype was picked up one time. The rearrangement links TRBV6-2 or TRBV6-3 to TRBJ1-3, with D unclear. The germline gives CDR1 MNHEY, CDR2 SVGEGT. V was cut by 0 bases and J by 8 bases, with 8 bases left in between. The CDR3 runs 13 residues. This chain's CDR3 is CASSYSERDTIYF. CDR3 nucleotide sequence: TGTGCCAGCAGTTACTCAGAGCGTGACACCATATATTTT.

This clonotype was recorded at least ten times. The rearrangement links TRBV6-5 to TRBJ1-5, with 10 bases aligning to TRBD1. Germline V gives CDR1 MNHEY, CDR2 SVGAGI. The length of the CDR3 is 17 residues. The trim removed 0 bases at V and 3 bases at J, leaving 5 bases unmatched. CDR3: CASSYSGTGADNQPQHF. For the CDR3, the DNA is TGTGCCAGCAGTTACTCTGGGACAGGGGCTGACAATCAGCCCCAGCATTTT.

In DNA form, the CDR3 reads TGTGCCACCAGTGATCCGACTCCTGGGGTGGAGACCCAGTACTTC. As protein: CATSDPTPGVETQYF. The chain recombines TRBV24-1 with TRBJ2-5; D remains ambiguous. The germline V and J ends were trimmed by 3 bases and 5 bases, with 15 bases remaining between them. Germline V gene sequence: CDR1 KGHDR, CDR2 SFDVKD. The CDR3 spans 15 residues.

Many counts were recorded for this clonotype. The CDR3 DNA reads as TGTGCCAGCAACCTTTTGGGTTCCGGGGTCCCTGAAGCTTTCTTT. Translated: CASNLLGSGVPEAFF. This sequence joins TRBV12-3 or TRBV12-4 and TRBJ1-1; no definite D call. The CDR3 is 15 residues long. The V end lost 7 bases, the J end lost 6 bases, and 21 bases lay between the germline ends.

The chain couples TRBV28 to TRBJ2-7; D could derive from TRBD1 or TRBD2 (6 bases each). The length of the CDR3 is 10 residues. The V gene lost 11 bases and the J gene lost 4 bases, with 9 bases spanning the gap. Germline CDR1 reads MDHEN; CDR2 reads SYDVKM. The CDR3 DNA reads TGTGCCGAGGGGGGTTACGAGCAGTACTTC. Translated, it gives CAEGGYEQYF.

This clonotype was found many times. An end of the junction differs from the germline gene, which may be a read error. The chain uses TRBV6-5 and TRBJ2-7; 13 positions match TRBD2. The germline V gene encodes CDR1 MNHEY and CDR2 SVGAGI. This CDR3 has 15 amino acids. CDR3 protein: CAGSPSGLAGTEQYF. The CDR3 nucleotides are TGTGCCGGCAGTCCCTCGGGACTAGCGGGAACCGAGCAGTACTTC.

This clonotype was recorded many times. The chain links TRBV2 to TRBJ1-2, with D possibly being TRBD1 (5 bases). The V end was cut by 8 bases, the J end by 6 bases, with 19 bases between. In germline, CDR1 is SNHLY, CDR2 FYNNEI. This CDR3 has 14 residues. CDR3 DNA sequence: TGTGCCAGCCGGGGGGTTGGGAGTTCCCATGGCTACACCTTC. This translates into CASRGVGSSHGYTF.

This sequence joins TRBV24-1 and TRBJ2-5, with 7 bases matching TRBD2. The CDR3 has 14 residues. Per germline, CDR1 KGHDR and CDR2 SFDVKD. Trimming removed 2 bases from V and 4 bases from J; junction bases left unmatched: 3. In DNA form, the CDR3 reads TGTGCCACCAGTGATTATCGGGAGGCAGAGACCCAGTACTTC. This sequence encodes CATSDYREAETQYF.

The sample holds many counts of this clonotype. The V and J genes are TRBV19 and TRBJ2-5; 11 nucleotides match TRBD1. In germline, CDR1 is LNHDA, CDR2 SQIVND (reference sequence). The CDR3 is made up of 17 amino acids. The J segment lost 1 base and the V segment lost 5 bases, leaving 9 bases of the junction unmatched. The DNA of the CDR3 is TGTGCCAGTAGTGCCGATGCCGGGACAGGGGGCCAAGAGACCCAGTACTTC. Amino acid sequence: CASSADAGTGGQETQYF.

This clonotype was detected ten times or more. The gene calls are TRBV4-1 and TRBJ2-7, with 9 bases lining up with TRBD2. V trimming: 3 bases; J trimming: 5 bases; junction bases outside the gene matches: 8. Germline V gene data show CDR1 as MGHRA and CDR2 as YSYEKL. The CDR3 loop spans 15 amino acids. CDR3 DNA: TGCGCCAGCAGCCAGGTTAGCGGGAGTCTGGACGAGCAGTACTTC. Amino acid sequence: CASSQVSGSLDEQYF.

This clonotype was seen ten or more times. The V and J genes are TRBV12-3 or TRBV12-4 and TRBJ1-6; 7 nucleotides align to TRBD1. This CDR3 has 16 amino acids. V gave up 5 bases and J gave up 9 bases; unmatched junction bases: 13. The CDR3 reads CASSPGAGGIGSPLHF. DNA for the CDR3: TGTGCCAGCAGTCCAGGGGCAGGGGGTATAGGTTCACCCCTCCACTTT.

The chain is built from TRBV11-2 and TRBJ1-2, with D tentatively TRBD1 (5 bases). V lost 5 bases and J 2 bases, leaving 12 bases between the germline ends. Germline CDR1 and CDR2: SGHAT and FQNNGV. The CDR3 runs 14 residues. The CDR3 sequence is CASSPIRDNYGYTF. The DNA of the CDR3 is TGTGCCAGCAGCCCCATCCGGGACAACTATGGCTACACCTTC.

The CDR3 bases are TGTGCCAGCAGCTTAGGGCAGGCTTATGAAGCTTTCTTT. Protein product: CASSLGQAYEAFF. This chain connects TRBV7-6 to TRBJ1-1; D remains unclear. CDR3 size: 13 residues. Trimming cost V 1 base and J 7 bases, with 10 bases left between them. CDR1 and CDR2 from the germline V gene are SGHVS and FNYEAQ.

This clonotype was seen at least ten times. This sequence joins TRBV30 and TRBJ2-7; D is possibly TRBD2 (6 bases). Germline CDR1 is GTSNPN and CDR2 is SVGIG (reference sequence). V shed 5 bases and J shed 6 bases, with 26 bases lying between them. The CDR3 is 16 amino acids. CDR3 coding DNA: TGTGCCTGGGGGGATACCCTAGATTCAGGGAGGTCCGAGCAGTACTTC. Protein sequence: CAWGDTLDSGRSEQYF.

This clonotype was seen at least ten times. The rearrangement links TRBV27 to TRBJ2-2; D is perhaps TRBD1 (5 bases). Germline V lookup: CDR1 MNHEY, CDR2 SMNVEV (reference sequence). Trimming pared 6 bases from V and 4 bases from J, leaving 15 bases between. The CDR3 extends over 15 amino acids. CDR3: CASRTWGQGTGELFF. CDR3 coding DNA: TGTGCCAGCAGGACATGGGGCCAAGGCACCGGGGAGCTGTTTTTT.

This clonotype appeared a few times. The chain joins TRBV27 to TRBJ2-7, with D perhaps TRBD1 (6 bases). V lost 6 bases and J lost 2, with 23 bases in between. CDR3 length equals 17 residues. Germline CDR1 reads MNHEY; CDR2 reads SMNVEV (reference sequence). The CDR3 DNA follows: TGTGCCAGCAGAACCTTTACTCAGGGACATAACACCTACGAGCAGTACTTC. Protein: CASRTFTQGHNTYEQYF.